The 13 T cell receptor beta chains below all came from one sample that was sequenced in a study of response to subunit inactivated influenza vaccine. Using its own MiXCR run on the RT-PCR reads, TCRdb lists one record per CDR3 protein. Of about 170,000 distinct CDR3 sequences listed, around 12% are singletons. The same data also went into a second study, on T cells expressing NK-cell markers. That report adds: 5'RACE template switching with UMIs produced the TCR beta cDNA.

The sequencing here drew on CD8+ T cells sorted from PBMCs, taken 12 days after vaccination. The receptor source for this set is a man aged 45 to 65 who received an inactivated influenza vaccine.

This clonotype has just a few counts. CDR3 sequence reads: CASSSGTGFNQPQHF. Written as DNA, the CDR3 is TGTGCCAGCAGCTCCGGGACAGGGTTCAATCAGCCCCAGCATTTT. This sequence joins TRBV7-9 and TRBJ1-5; 9 bases map to TRBD1. CDR1 is SEHNR, CDR2 FQNEAQ, per germline (reference sequence). The trim removed 4 bases at V and 3 bases at J, leaving 4 bases unmatched. The CDR3 length is 15 residues.

This clonotype has ten or more counts. The rearrangement uses TRBV7-6 and TRBJ2-7, with D unclear. Germline values: CDR1 SGHVS, CDR2 FNYEAQ. The CDR3 runs to 14 residues. V lost 2 bases and J 0 bases, leaving 8 bases between the germline ends. Here the CDR3 reads CASSLQVSSYEQYF. Written as DNA, the CDR3 is TGTGCCAGCAGCTTACAGGTTAGCTCCTACGAGCAGTACTTC. Supplemented by reference TRBV7-6 and TRBJ2-7, the full variable domain reads GAGVSQSPRYKVTKRGQDVALRCDPISGHVSLYWYRQALGQGPEFLTYFNYEAQQDKSGLPNDRFSAERPEGSISTLTIQRTEQRDSAMYRCASSLQVSSYEQYFGPGTRLTVT.

CDR3: CAIGASLGTNTEAFF. For the CDR3, the DNA is TGTGCCATAGGGGCCAGCCTAGGGACGAACACTGAAGCTTTCTTT. The chain joins TRBV7-9 to TRBJ1-1; tentatively, D is TRBD1 (5 bases). V was cut by 10 bases and J by 1 base, with 19 bases left in between. Germline CDR1 SEHNR, CDR2 FQNEAQ (reference sequence). This CDR3 region has 15 residues. Full variable domain (outside the CDR3, taken from reference TRBV7-9 and TRBJ1-1): DTGVSQNPRHKITKRGQNVTFRCDPISEHNRLYWYRQTLGQGPEFLTYFQNEAQLEKSRLLSDRFSAERPKGSFSTLEIQRTEQGDSAMYLCAIGASLGTNTEAFFGQGTRLTVV.

The chain links TRBV20-1 to TRBJ2-3; D remains ambiguous. V was trimmed by 1 base and J by 4 bases, leaving 3 bases between them. The V gene's germline CDR1 is DFQATT and CDR2 SNEGSKA (reference sequence). The CDR3 runs 11 residues. CDR3 nucleotide sequence: TGCAGTGCTAGAGTGTCAGATACGCAGTATTTT. This codes for CSARVSDTQYF.

This clonotype was seen a handful of times. The rearrangement links TRBV20-1 to TRBJ1-2, with 11 bases lining up with TRBD1. CDR1 DFQATT and CDR2 SNEGSKA come from the germline V gene (reference sequence). The CDR3 length is 16 residues. V was clipped by 2 bases and J by 4 bases; unmatched bases: 9. The CDR3 sequence: CSARPGQGVGSYGYTF. The CDR3 DNA reads TGCAGTGCTAGACCGGGACAGGGGGTCGGAAGCTATGGCTACACCTTC.

The chain's CDR3 is CASSSGQDYGYTF. As DNA, the CDR3 is TGTGCCAGCAGCTCGGGACAAGACTATGGCTACACCTTC. The chain uses TRBV7-9 and TRBJ1-2, with a tentative D call TRBD1 (6 bases). CDR3 length equals 13 residues. V was pared by 4 bases and J by 3 bases, with 9 bases between. The germline CDR1 and CDR2 sequences are SEHNR and FQNEAQ (reference sequence).

This clonotype appeared many times. The chain has TRBV20-1 and TRBJ2-1, with 7 bases fitting TRBD2. The ends lost 2 bases at V and 8 bases at J; junction bases unmatched: 15. The CDR3 contains 16 residues. The germline CDR1 and CDR2 sequences are DFQATT and SNEGSKA (reference sequence). As DNA, the CDR3 is TGCAGTGCTAGACCCAGACTAGCTGCCCTTTTGGATGAGCAGTTCTTC. It translates to CSARPRLAALLDEQFF.

This sequence joins TRBV4-2 and TRBJ2-7; perhaps TRBD1 as D (5 bases). The CDR3 extends over 15 amino acids. Germline V lookup: CDR1 LGHNA, CDR2 YNFKEQ. The germline V and J ends were trimmed by 1 base and 3 bases, with 13 bases remaining between them. This CDR3 reads CASSQGRGPGYEQYF. In DNA form, the CDR3 reads TGTGCCAGCAGCCAAGGTAGGGGCCCTGGCTACGAGCAGTACTTC.

This clonotype was counted a few times. The chain joins TRBV2 to TRBJ2-7; 7 bases map to TRBD2. There are 12 residues in the CDR3. Trimming cost V 6 bases and J 6 bases; bases outside gene matches: 5. The V gene's germline CDR1 is SNHLY and CDR2 FYNNEI. DNA for the CDR3: TGTGCCAGCAGAGAGACTAGCTCCGAGCAGTACTTC. Translation: CASRETSSEQYF.

This clonotype was seen a handful of times. The chain employs TRBV7-8 and TRBJ2-7; D not certain. Deletions cut 6 bases from V and 1 base from J, with 16 bases between. The CDR3 runs to 15 residues. Germline lookup yields CDR1 SGHVS and CDR2 FQNEAQ. CDR3 region: CASSTQGRNSYEQYF. As DNA, the CDR3 is TGTGCCAGCAGTACCCAAGGCCGTAATTCCTACGAGCAGTACTTC.

The chain is built from TRBV6-2 or TRBV6-3 and TRBJ2-3; 10 bases line up with TRBD2. In germline, CDR1 is MNHEY, CDR2 SVGEGT. The CDR3 has 17 amino acids. With V trimmed by 6 bases and J by 1 base, 10 bases remained unmatched. The CDR3 DNA is TGTGCCAGCAGCCTTTGGCTAGCGGGAGATGGCACAGATACGCAGTATTTT. It yields the protein CASSLWLAGDGTDTQYF.

The chain couples TRBV18 to TRBJ2-3; TRBD1 is a possible D gene (6 bases). Germline V CDR1 and CDR2: KGHSH, LQKENI. Deletions cut 6 bases from V and 0 bases from J, with 10 bases between. This CDR3 has 14 residues. The DNA for the CDR3 is TGTGCCAGCTCGAAGACAGGCAGCACAGATACGCAGTATTTT. Translation gives CASSKTGSTDTQYF. The complete variable domain, with remaining parts taken from reference TRBV18 and TRBJ2-3, reads NAGVMQNPRHLVRRRGQEARLRCSPMKGHSHVYWYRQLPEEGLKFMVYLQKENIIDESGMPKERFSAEFPKEGPSILRIQQVVRGDSAAYFCASSKTGSTDTQYFGPGTRLTVL.

This clonotype was seen a handful of times. The chain employs TRBV12-3 or TRBV12-4 and TRBJ2-7; 12 bases match TRBD2. The CDR3 consists of 14 residues. V shed 6 bases, J shed 5 bases, and the junction held 5 bases outside the gene matches. CDR3 coding DNA: TGTGCCAGCAGGACTAGCGGGAGCCAAAACGAGCAGTACTTC. Protein sequence: CASRTSGSQNEQYF.